This T cell receptor beta chain came from a study of blood T cell repertoires in COVID-19. Only in-frame clones appear in the TCRdb table, and some are missing; sequencing was by immunoSEQ multiplex PCR. This sample carries more than 60,000 clones, roughly 70% of them seen once, and the ten largest clones take approximately 2.8%. V was pared by 5 bases and J by 6 bases, with 4 bases of the junction left unmatched. The CDR3 sequence is 14 residues long. Germline CDR1 SGHRS, CDR2 YFSETQ. The rearrangement links TRBV5-1 to TRBJ2-2; 10 nucleotides line up with TRBD1. Sequenced sample: peripheral blood. This TCR was sampled from a human donor with acute or convalescent COVID-19. The donor label of this sample is uncertain. The CDR3 nucleotides are TGCGCCAGCAGACCCGGGACAGGGGCCGGGGAGCTGTTTTTT. Protein sequence: CASRPGTGAGELFF.